The clone carrying this TCR beta chain was observed a handful of times. These data belong to a study of early T cells in non-severe SARS-CoV-2 infection. As part of library construction, unique molecular identifiers were attached to individual cDNA molecules. TCRdb re-analysed the 5' RACE reads in MiXCR, keeping a single row per CDR3 protein. The table has tens of thousands of distinct CDR3 sequences, approximately 13% seen once; the top ten hold roughly 2.5%. The CDR3 has 15 amino acids. V shed 0 bases and J shed 9 bases, with 12 bases lying between them. Germline CDR1 is SGHTA and CDR2 is FQGNSA. This receptor was taken from an adult who was a healthcare worker with PCR-confirmed SARS-CoV-2 infection or an uninfected control (not recorded which). The rearrangement joins TRBV7-2 to TRBJ1-6, with a tentative D call TRBD1 (5 bases). The input for sequencing was whole blood, taken at baseline. The CDR3 coding sequence is TGTGCCAGCAGCTTAGCGCTGTCAGGGACTTCACCCCTCCACTTT. Translated, it gives CASSLALSGTSPLHF.